The T cell receptor (beta chain) under discussion was sequenced for a study of patients and donors after allogeneic stem cell transplantation (dated by TCRdb to 2018 to 2020). Receptors were amplified or captured by RT-PCR. For sequencing, a NextSeq 550 was employed. TCRdb reprocessing: public reads trimmed at Q25 with fastp, clones called with MiXCR, in-frame beta chains kept. CDR3 protein sequences are deduplicated, and each keeps its most common genes and DNA. The sample table shows roughly 960,000 distinct CDR3 sequences, and 15% to 20% are seen once. The top ten clonotypes cover approximately 5.9% of the sample. This clonotype was recorded many times. Its recognized antigen is unknown. The record has no base qualities; no much larger clone is one base away. The sample comprised blood, either unsorted or a sorted T cell fraction (not recorded which). This sequence originates from a human donor who was either an allogeneic HSCT recipient or a stem cell or donor lymphocyte infusion donor (not recorded which). It is not recorded whose cells these are; they may come from a transplant donor.

The CDR3 protein: CASSFSRDGDEQYF. At the DNA level, the sequence is TGTGCCAGCAGCTTCTCCCGGGACGGGGACGAGCAGTACTTC. This sequence uses TRBV4-2 and TRBJ2-7; the D gene could be either TRBD1 or TRBD2, each agreeing at 5 bases. V and J are truncated by 5 bases and 5 bases respectively, leaving an intervening sequence of 16 bases. Taken from the germline V gene, the CDR1 and CDR2 loops are LGHNA and YNFKEQ. Taken from cysteine to phenylalanine, the CDR3 has 14 residues. Only the CDR3 DNA stays, 42 bases, in frame from base 1.